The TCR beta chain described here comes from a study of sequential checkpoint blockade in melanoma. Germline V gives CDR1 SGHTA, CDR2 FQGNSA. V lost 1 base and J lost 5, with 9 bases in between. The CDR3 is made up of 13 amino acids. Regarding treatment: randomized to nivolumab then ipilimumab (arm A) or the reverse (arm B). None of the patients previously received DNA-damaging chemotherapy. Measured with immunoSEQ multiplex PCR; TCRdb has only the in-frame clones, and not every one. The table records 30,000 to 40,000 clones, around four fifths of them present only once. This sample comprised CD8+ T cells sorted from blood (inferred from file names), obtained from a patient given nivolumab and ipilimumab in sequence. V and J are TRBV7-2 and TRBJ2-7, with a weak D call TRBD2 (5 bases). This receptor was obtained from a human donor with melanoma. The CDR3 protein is CASSLVSGNEQYF. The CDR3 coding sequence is TGTGCCAGCAGCTTAGTATCGGGGAACGAGCAGTACTTC.